This T cell receptor (beta chain) was profiled in a study of Ad26.COV2.S vaccination and SARS-CoV-2 variants (dated by TCRdb to the early 2020s). Context from the whole study: Vaccine-arm donors were drawn from COV1001, a multicentre, randomized, double-blind, placebo-controlled phase I-IIa trial of Ad26.COV2.S in healthy adults. Ad26.COV2.S was administered intramuscularly at a dose of 5x10^10 or 1x10^11 viral particles, either as one shot or as two shots given 56 days apart. A total of around 32 samples were included in the TCR-sequenced set, comprising 19 Ad26.COV2.S vaccine recipients, 5 placebo recipients and 8 SARS-CoV-2 convalescent individuals. Blinding of investigators to trial group allocation was maintained during experiments and outcome assessment. Trial participants were randomized into five groups of five: low-dose or high-dose Ad26.COV2.S given once or twice, or placebo on both occasions. TCRbeta repertoire sequencing served as the tool for gauging how specific and how broad the SARS-CoV-2-reactive T cell receptors were following Ad26.COV2.S vaccination. Summary of the overall study and its limitations: The study was not powered to compare responses between vaccine doses or regimens. After vaccination, substantial breadth of spike-specific CD8+ and CD4+ T cell responses was reported. Vaccine and placebo recipients had similar non-spike TCR breadth, a finding consistent with the vaccine containing only spike. The authors noted that total T cell responses may have been underestimated by the TCR breadth and depth analyses. Spike-specific TCR breadth was higher in Ad26.COV2.S recipients than in placebo recipients (P = 0.0014).

The treatment or condition label corresponds to: some 20 received Ad26.COV2.S at low or high dose, single or two shots; 5 received placebo; per-sample allocation not given. For vaccine and placebo recipients, the sequenced repertoires came from samples collected on day 63 after the first injection. Between 29 July and 7 August 2020, Cohort 1b enrolled around 25 adults aged 18-55 years at one site in Boston, USA. Ad26.COV2.S was a replication-incompetent adenovirus type 26 vector expressing a prefusion-stabilized SARS-CoV-2 spike protein from the original Wuhan strain. Remarks on this clone: The antigen this receptor binds is unknown. No much larger clone is present one base from it, and per-base qualities are unavailable.

The immunoSEQ Assay was the method used to sequence TCRbeta CDR3 regions. After extraction, genomic DNA underwent amplification by bias-controlled multiplex PCR, followed by high-throughput sequencing. In the authors' own workflow: To quantify the absolute abundance of each unique TCRbeta CDR3 region, sequences were collapsed and filtered. T cell fraction was estimated by normalization of TCRbeta template counts to usable DNA, with usable DNA being measured through amplification of reference genes present in all nucleated cells. Repertoire TCRs were annotated as SARS-CoV-2-specific when V gene, CDR3 amino acid sequence and J gene were exactly matched to a known reactive TCR set. MIRA supplied the reference SARS-CoV-2 TCR set, which was filtered for enrichment in COVID-19-positive ImmuneCODE repertoires so that public or cross-reactive TCRs were removed. Drawing on the MIRA antigens, annotated TCRs were analysed further at the level of specific ORF or position within ORF. Depth was the summed frequency of annotated unique rearrangements, while breadth was defined as annotated unique rearrangements over total unique productive rearrangements. Group comparisons of TCR breadth used two-sided Wilcoxon rank-sum tests. Not all clones reach the TCRdb copy of this immuneACCESS table, which keeps in-frame sequences only. Checked studies attribute under half of the gap to unresolved V genes and leave the rest unexplained. That table furnishes V, J and clone size, whereas the DNA furnished D and trimming. Present in this sample are about 450,000 clones, 89% of which were seen just once. Jointly, the top ten make up approximately 2.5% of the sample.

The sample here was peripheral blood, taken in a trial of Ad26.COV2.S vaccine versus placebo. This sequence was found in a person between 18 and 60 years old who received the Ad26.COV2.S COVID-19 vaccine or a placebo.

CDR3 reads: CSASGESGWADTQYF. The DNA sequence is TGCAGTGCTAGTGGGGAGAGCGGGTGGGCGGATACGCAGTATTTT. The sequence joins TRBV20-1 to TRBJ2-3, with a weak D call of TRBD2 (6 bases match). The V and J ends are trimmed by 3 bases and 6 bases, leaving 19 bases between them. The CDR3 contains 15 residues, cysteine and phenylalanine counted. Only the CDR3 region is kept as DNA, spanning 45 bases read in frame from base 1. Sequences DFQATT (CDR1) and SNEGSKA (CDR2) are obtained from the germline V gene (reference sequence).